This is a list of T cell receptor beta chains from one sample in a study of blood T cells in healthy people across ages. Using its own MiXCR run on the 5' RACE reads, TCRdb lists one record per CDR3 protein. The sample shows some 710,000 distinct CDR3 sequences, less than 60% of them seen only once. Source material: blood. These receptors originate from an elderly man in good health. CDR3s include the opening cysteine and the closing phenylalanine or tryptophan. The D gene is left open where the match is weak. Clone size is stated in some rows and not others, as once, few, many or a class when expanded.

clone size,D gene,V gene,J gene,CDR3 protein,CDR3 DNA
-,-,TRBV15,TRBJ2-6,CATSRERSSGANVLTF,TGTGCCACCAGCAGAGAACGGTCCTCTGGGGCCAACGTCCTGACTTTC
many,-,TRBV29-1,TRBJ2-3,CSVETTDTQYF,TGCAGCGTTGAGACCACAGATACGCAGTATTTT
-,TRBD2,TRBV29-1,TRBJ2-1,CSVALREGPYNEQFF,TGCAGCGTTGCTCTGCGGGAGGGCCCCTACAATGAGCAGTTCTTC
-,-,TRBV20-1,TRBJ1-5,CSADTGFGNQPQHF,TGCAGTGCTGATACAGGGTTCGGCAATCAGCCCCAGCATTTT
-,-,TRBV7-9,TRBJ2-7,CASSPRGLVSYEQYF,TGTGCCAGCAGCCCGAGGGGGTTGGTGAGCTACGAGCAGTACTTC
-,-,TRBV7-3,TRBJ2-5,CASSPGTGSETQYF,TGTGCCAGCAGCCCCGGCACCGGGAGTGAGACCCAGTACTTC
many,-,TRBV5-1,TRBJ2-7,CASSFGAYGAYEQYF,TGCGCCAGCAGCTTCGGAGCTTATGGGGCCTACGAGCAGTACTTC
few,TRBD1,TRBV5-1,TRBJ1-2,CASSLTTGTYYGYTF,TGCGCCAGCAGCTTAACGACAGGGACTTACTATGGCTACACCTTC
-,-,TRBV25-1,TRBJ2-5,CASSATFQETQYF,TGTGCCAGCAGTGCCACTTTCCAAGAGACCCAGTACTTC
few,-,TRBV29-1,TRBJ2-3,CSVEYLSTDTQYF,TGCAGCGTTGAATACTTGAGCACAGATACGCAGTATTTT
few,TRBD1,TRBV3-1,TRBJ2-1,CASSTGTGNNEQFF,TGTGCCAGCAGCACCGGGACAGGTAACAATGAGCAGTTCTTC
few,-,TRBV30,TRBJ2-1,CAWSVEGDEQFF,TGTGCCTGGAGTGTAGAGGGGGATGAGCAGTTCTTC
few,-,TRBV15,TRBJ2-7,CATSRDPTAVHEQYF,TGTGCCACCAGCAGAGACCCGACAGCGGTCCACGAGCAGTACTTC
-,-,TRBV3-1,TRBJ2-4,CASSQIGGLTTKNIQYF,TGTGCCAGCAGCCAAATCGGGGGCCTTACGACCAAAAACATTCAGTACTTC
-,TRBD2,TRBV20-1,TRBJ2-3,CSARGLGRAGEVTDTQYF,TGCAGTGCTAGAGGGTTGGGACGAGCGGGAGAAGTTACAGATACGCAGTATTTT
-,TRBD1,TRBV29-1,TRBJ2-1,CSVGKVPGGNEQFF,TGCAGCGTTGGAAAGGTTCCAGGGGGCAATGAGCAGTTCTTC
-,TRBD2,TRBV4-1,TRBJ2-3,CASSQFALADAYF,TGCGCCAGCAGCCAATTTGCACTAGCGGACGCGTATTTT
-,-,TRBV5-4,TRBJ2-4,CASSWANVPKNIQYF,TGTGCCAGCAGCTGGGCGAATGTGCCCAAAAACATTCAGTACTTC
-,-,TRBV29-1,TRBJ2-1,CSATPSSNEQFF,TGCAGCGCTACCCCAAGCAGTAATGAGCAGTTCTTC
many,TRBD2,TRBV6-6,TRBJ2-1,CASAQSLAAHYNEQFF,TGTGCCAGCGCCCAGTCCCTAGCGGCCCACTACAATGAGCAGTTCTTC
-,TRBD1,TRBV20-1,TRBJ1-2,CSARGGDRGRRNYGYTF,TGCAGTGCTAGAGGAGGGGACAGGGGGCGACGTAACTATGGCTACACCTTC
few,-,TRBV7-2,TRBJ2-4,CASSLGSGIQYF,TGTGCCAGCAGCTTAGGTTCTGGCATTCAGTACTTC
-,-,TRBV9,TRBJ2-7,CASSALTGRGEQYF,TGTGCCAGCAGCGCCCTTACTGGACGGGGCGAGCAGTACTTC
-,-,TRBV6-5,TRBJ2-1,CASSYSAMAAEPAEQFF,TGTGCCAGCAGTTACTCGGCTATGGCAGCAGAACCCGCTGAGCAGTTCTTC
-,TRBD2,TRBV5-6,TRBJ2-1,CASSLFSTSGSGRQFF,TGTGCCAGCAGCTTGTTTTCGACTAGCGGGAGTGGTCGGCAGTTCTTC
once,TRBD1,TRBV6-5,TRBJ1-5,CASSYSSAGTDQPQHF,TGTGCCAGCAGTTACTCGAGCGCAGGGACAGATCAGCCCCAGCATTTT
many,-,TRBV7-2,TRBJ2-7,CASSSVGGFSYNEQYF,TGTGCCAGCAGCTCCGTGGGCGGGTTCTCCTACAATGAGCAGTACTTC
-,-,TRBV6-1,TRBJ2-1,CGAVWDAGRYNEQFF,TGTGGGGCCGTGTGGGACGCGGGGAGATACAATGAGCAGTTCTTC
many,TRBD2,TRBV11-3,TRBJ2-5,CASSLDGLAGAGETQYF,TGTGCCAGCAGCCTAGATGGGCTAGCGGGAGCTGGGGAGACCCAGTACTTC
-,TRBD1,TRBV5-1,TRBJ2-7,CASSSGTVDSYEQYF,TGCGCCAGCAGCTCCGGGACAGTGGACTCCTACGAGCAGTACTTC
-,-,TRBV5-1,TRBJ2-3,CASSWENRDEIDTQYF,TGCGCCAGCAGCTGGGAAAACAGGGATGAGATAGATACGCAGTATTTT
-,TRBD2,TRBV28,TRBJ2-7,CASRVAGDRYEQYF,TGTGCCAGCAGGGTAGCGGGAGATCGCTACGAGCAGTACTTC
-,-,TRBV29-1,TRBJ1-2,CSVDLAGYGYTF,TGCAGCGTTGATTTGGCGGGATATGGCTACACCTTC
many,-,TRBV10-3,TRBJ1-5,CAISPQGFDQPQHF,TGTGCCATCAGTCCACAGGGTTTTGATCAGCCCCAGCATTTT
-,-,TRBV4-3,TRBJ2-3,CASSQDWGSTDTQYF,TGCGCCAGCAGCCAAGATTGGGGCTCCACAGATACGCAGTATTTT
-,TRBD1,TRBV6-1,TRBJ1-5,CASSETRTGGYNQPQHF,TGTGCCAGCAGTGAAACTAGGACAGGGGGCTACAATCAGCCCCAGCATTTT
once,-,TRBV29-1,TRBJ2-1,CSVRVVSYNEQFF,TGCAGCGTTAGAGTGGTCTCCTACAATGAGCAGTTCTTC
-,TRBD2,TRBV27,TRBJ2-7,CASSSPGTSGGRHEQYF,TGTGCCAGCAGTTCCCCCGGGACTAGCGGGGGTAGGCACGAGCAGTACTTC
-,-,TRBV20-1,TRBJ2-2,CSAKAGTGELFF,TGCAGTGCCAAAGCGGGCACCGGGGAGCTGTTTTTT
-,-,TRBV6-5,TRBJ1-2,CASSYSLWDGLYGYTF,TGTGCCAGCAGTTACTCTCTGTGGGACGGACTCTATGGCTACACCTTC
few,-,TRBV9,TRBJ2-1,CASSVLRDGNYNEQFF,TGTGCCAGCAGCGTGCTACGGGACGGAAATTACAATGAGCAGTTCTTC
few,-,TRBV3-1,TRBJ2-7,CASSQADREQYF,TGTGCCAGCAGCCAAGCCGACAGGGAGCAGTACTTC
many,-,TRBV29-1,TRBJ1-2,CSVLIGDYGYTF,TGCAGCGTTTTGATAGGGGACTATGGCTACACCTTC